The 7 T cell receptor beta chains in this list originate from one sample, sequenced in a study of T cell clones after liver transplantation. TCRdb's table, derived via immunoSEQ multiplex PCR, lists solely in-frame clones and lacks some. In the table there are 55,000 to 80,000 clones, more than 90% of which are singletons. The specimen was CD4+ T cells from blood, collected before liver transplant. These receptors were taken from a human donor who received a liver transplant.

The chain employs TRBV5-1 and TRBJ2-7, with a weak D call TRBD2 (5 bases). V lost 4 bases, J lost 2 bases, and 19 bases lay in between. The CDR3 has 16 residues. CDR1 SGHRS and CDR2 YFSETQ come from the germline V gene. For the CDR3, the DNA is TGCGCCAGCAGCCCCGGGCACGCAGCGGAGACCTACGAGCAGTACTTC. Translated: CASSPGHAAETYEQYF. Complete variable domain (other parts from reference TRBV5-1 and TRBJ2-7): KAGVTQTPRYLIKTRGQQVTLSCSPISGHRSVSWYQQTPGQGLQFLFEYFSETQRNKGNFPGRFSGRQFSNSRSEMNVSTLELGDSALYLCASSPGHAAETYEQYFGPGTRLTVT.

CDR3 sequence (DNA): TGTGCCAGCAGCTTATACTCGGCGGGAGGGCACAATGAGCAGTTCTTC. As protein: CASSLYSAGGHNEQFF. The chain couples TRBV7-2 to TRBJ2-1, with 9 positions matching TRBD2. The CDR3 runs to 16 residues. V lost 2 bases and J lost 5; bases outside the gene matches: 7. Per the germline V gene, CDR1 is SGHTA and CDR2 is FQGNSA. Full variable domain (missing parts from reference TRBV7-2 and TRBJ2-1): GAGVSQSPSNKVTEKGKDVELRCDPISGHTALYWYRQSLGQGLEFLIYFQGNSAPDKSGLPSDRFSAERTGGSVSTLTIQRTQQEDSAVYLCASSLYSAGGHNEQFFGPGTRLTVL.

This clone showed up just once. The chain links TRBV28 to TRBJ2-5; TRBD2 aligns across 8 bases. V lost 6 bases to trimming and J lost 7 bases; unmatched junction nucleotides: 10. This CDR3 is 14 amino acids long. The germline V gene encodes CDR1 MDHEN and CDR2 SYDVKM. The CDR3 bases are TGTGCCAGCAGACGGGAGGGGAGGGGAGGGACCCAGTACTTC. Translating it yields CASRREGRGGTQYF.

V gene TRBV7-3 combines with J gene TRBJ2-5, with unresolved D. The length of the CDR3 is 13 residues. Germline values: CDR1 SGHTA, CDR2 FQGTGA. V was clipped by 5 bases and J by 5 bases, with 12 bases between them. The CDR3 nucleotides are TGTGCCAGCAGCCCTACCTTGGGGGAGACCCAGTACTTC. Its translation: CASSPTLGETQYF. The whole variable domain, remainder taken from reference TRBV7-3 and TRBJ2-5, is GAGVSQTPSNKVTEKGKYVELRCDPISGHTALYWYRQSLGQGPEFLIYFQGTGAADDSGLPNDRFFAVRPEGSVSTLKIQRTERGDSAVYLCASSPTLGETQYFGPGTRLLVL.

This chain links TRBV29-1 with TRBJ2-5; TRBD1 aligns across 7 bases. There are 12 residues in the CDR3. CDR1 is SQVTM, CDR2 ANQGSEA, per germline. After removal of 7 bases from V and 7 bases from J, the junction contained 9 bases not matched to a gene. Here the CDR3 reads CSGRDSPWTQYF. The DNA of the CDR3 is TGCAGCGGACGGGACAGCCCCTGGACCCAGTACTTC.

The CDR3 spells CASSGRDYNEQFF. The CDR3 DNA reads TGTGCCAGCAGCGGCAGGGATTACAATGAGCAGTTCTTC. The rearrangement links TRBV9 to TRBJ2-1; D may be TRBD1 (5 bases). The CDR3 extends over 13 amino acids. Germline loops: CDR1 SGDLS, CDR2 YYNGEE. V was pared by 3 bases and J by 4 bases, with 8 bases between.

Written as DNA, the CDR3 is TGCGCCAGCAGCTTGGTAAAGGGAAGTGACTATGGCTACACCTTC. Translating gives CASSLVKGSDYGYTF. This chain connects TRBV5-1 to TRBJ1-2; D is unclear. Trimming shortened V by 0 bases and J by 3 bases, and 12 bases separated the two germline ends. From germline, CDR1 is SGHRS and CDR2 YFSETQ. CDR3 length equals 15 residues. The entire variable domain, with the rest obtained from reference TRBV5-1 and TRBJ1-2, is as follows: KAGVTQTPRYLIKTRGQQVTLSCSPISGHRSVSWYQQTPGQGLQFLFEYFSETQRNKGNFPGRFSGRQFSNSRSEMNVSTLELGDSALYLCASSLVKGSDYGYTFGSGTRLTVV.